The 24 T cell receptor beta chains presented below share a single source sample, sequenced in a study of blood T cell repertoires in COVID-19. Libraries were prepared by immunoSEQ multiplex PCR; TCRdb keeps only in-frame clonotypes and omits some of them. The sample holds tens of thousands of clones, 70% to 90% seen once. Input material: peripheral blood. The receptors derive from a man aged 70 or older with active or convalescent COVID-19.

This clone turned up a few times. This chain joins TRBV10-1 and TRBJ1-1, with TRBD1 identical over 9 bases. Germline-derived CDR1 and CDR2 are WNHNN and SYGVQD (reference sequence). V dropped 11 bases and J dropped 6; count of bases not matched to a gene: 37. This CDR3 comprises 22 residues. DNA for the CDR3: TGCGCCGGCCCCCGGGACAGGGCTTTAGAGGGGGTTCTTGACACCCAACAGGCTGAAGCTTTCTTT. It yields the protein CAGPRDRALEGVLDTQQAEAFF.

The chain employs TRBV21-1 and TRBJ2-3; whether TRBD2, the table's D call, matches the DNA was not checked. TRBV21-1 is classified as a pseudogene. The CDR3 has 16 residues. This CDR3 reads CASRPGTSRFTDTQYF. CDR3 DNA sequence: TGTGCCAGCAGACCCGGGACTAGCCGTTTCACAGATACGCAGTATTTT.

This clone is a singleton in its sample. This chain links TRBV24-1 with TRBJ2-6; D remains unclear. Trimming cost V 3 bases and J 0 bases, with 17 bases left between them. The germline gives CDR1 KGHDR, CDR2 SFDVKD. This CDR3 has 19 amino acids. DNA for the CDR3: TGTGCCACCAGTGATAATTCAGTCCAGGCCTTCTCTGGGGCCAACGTCCTGACTTTC. Residues: CATSDNSVQAFSGANVLTF.

This sequence joins TRBV25-1 and TRBJ2-7; 8 positions agree with TRBD1. Per the germline V gene, CDR1 is MGHDK and CDR2 is SYGVNS. The CDR3 is 15 amino acids. The V and J ends lost 4 bases and 1 base, in that order; junction bases with no gene match: 6. The CDR3 DNA reads as TGTGCCAGCAGTGGAGACAGGGGAAGATCCTACGAGCAGTACTTC. It specifies CASSGDRGRSYEQYF.

The rearrangement links TRBV5-1 to TRBJ1-2, with TRBD1 matching 8 bases. This CDR3 has 15 residues. Germline CDR1 reads SGHRS; CDR2 reads YFSETQ. With 0 bases clipped from V and 5 bases from J, the junction kept 6 bases outside the gene matches. CDR3 sequence reads: CASSLGGTGRYGYTF. CDR3 sequence (DNA): TGCGCCAGCAGCTTGGGTGGGACAGGACGGTATGGCTACACCTTC.

Only a few counts were recorded for this clone. The chain links TRBV3-1 (or the pseudogene TRBV3-2) to TRBJ1-1, with D possibly matching TRBD1 (5 bases). The germline V gene encodes CDR1 LGHDT and CDR2 YNNKEL (reference sequence). With 0 bases removed from V and 7 bases from J, the gap between germline ends came to 12 bases. This CDR3 spans 14 amino acids. The CDR3 DNA reads as TGTGCCAGCAGCCAAGAGGCAGGGCTGGGTGAAGCTTTCTTT. It translates to CASSQEAGLGEAFF.

In its sample, this clone was seen a few times. The J gene is TRBJ1-2, the V gene TRBV24-1, with D possibly TRBD1 on 5 matching bases. The V and J ends lost 3 bases and 4 bases respectively, with 17 bases between them. Germline CDR1 is KGHDR and CDR2 is SFDVKD. The CDR3 totals 16 residues. The CDR3 is CATSDPGTPEGYGYTF. DNA for the CDR3: TGTGCCACCAGTGATCCCGGGACTCCCGAGGGCTATGGCTACACCTTC.

The V gene is TRBV3-1 (or the pseudogene TRBV3-2), the J gene TRBJ1-2; D is uncertain. The V gene's germline CDR1 is LGHDT and CDR2 YNNKEL (reference sequence). V was shortened by 3 bases and J by 14 bases, with 16 bases between the two germline ends. The CDR3 contains 12 residues. CDR3 in amino acids: CASSHPPSRPTF. The CDR3 nucleotides read TGTGCCAGCAGCCATCCCCCCAGTCGTCCGACCTTC.

This clone was seen once. V usage is TRBV28 and J usage is TRBJ1-3, with TRBD1 identical over 7 bases. The germline V gene encodes CDR1 MDHEN and CDR2 SYDVKM. This CDR3 region has 17 residues. The junction had 12 bases not matched to a gene; V was cut back by 7 bases and J by 0 bases. DNA of the CDR3: TGTGCCAGCACCCCCGCCGGGACAGTAATCTCTGGAAACACCATATATTTT. This translates into CASTPAGTVISGNTIYF.

This clone was observed a handful of times. V gene TRBV29-1 combines with J gene TRBJ2-7, with 7 bases matching TRBD1. The V gene's germline CDR1 is SQVTM and CDR2 ANQGSEA. V lost 7 bases, J lost 3 bases, and 9 bases stayed unmatched. CDR3 length: 13 residues. DNA for the CDR3: TGCAGCGCCCGGACAGGAGAATTCTACGAGCAGTACTTC. Its protein is CSARTGEFYEQYF.

The rearrangement uses TRBV27 and TRBJ1-4; no firm D call. The CDR3 has 14 amino acids. Germline lookup yields CDR1 MNHEY and CDR2 SMNVEV (reference sequence). The V gene lost 2 bases and the J gene lost 8 bases, with 12 bases spanning the gap. CDR3 sequence reads: CASSLGGYQEKLFF. The CDR3 bases are TGTGCCAGCAGTTTAGGAGGGTATCAGGAAAAACTGTTTTTT.

This chain links TRBV5-1 with TRBJ2-5; no clear D gene. CDR1 is SGHRS, CDR2 YFSETQ, per germline. V was trimmed by 0 bases and J by 3 bases, leaving 6 bases between them. The CDR3 contains 13 residues. In DNA, the CDR3 is TGCGCCAGCAGCTTGGGCAGGAAAGAGACCCAGTACTTC. This gives the protein CASSLGRKETQYF.

The rearrangement joins TRBV6-2 or TRBV6-3 to TRBJ1-2; D call uncertain. V shed 0 bases and J shed 8 bases, with 16 bases lying between them. The germline V gene encodes CDR1 MNHEY and CDR2 SVGEGT. This CDR3 comprises 15 residues. CDR3 loop: CASSYSGLLTKGYTF. In DNA, the CDR3 is TGTGCCAGCAGTTACTCGGGCCTCCTGACAAAGGGCTACACCTTC.

V and J are TRBV7-2 and TRBJ1-1, with a tentative D call TRBD1 (6 bases). The CDR3 spans 14 residues. V was shortened by 1 base and J by 5 bases, with 11 bases between the two germline ends. Germline-derived CDR1 and CDR2 are SGHTA and FQGNSA. CDR3 sequence: CASSLVQGQTEAFF. The DNA for the CDR3 is TGTGCCAGCAGCTTAGTGCAGGGGCAAACTGAAGCTTTCTTT.

V and J are TRBV6-1 and TRBJ2-5, with 10 nucleotides matching TRBD1. CDR3 length equals 15 residues. V trimming: 2 bases; J trimming: 5 bases; junction bases outside the gene matches: 5. Germline V gives CDR1 MNHNS, CDR2 SASEGT. The CDR3: CASSEPGQGKETQYF. The DNA for the CDR3 is TGTGCCAGCAGTGAACCGGGACAGGGGAAGGAGACCCAGTACTTC.

The chain carries TRBV6-6 and TRBJ2-3; 8 bases are a match to TRBD2. Germline-derived CDR1 and CDR2 are MNHNY and SVGAGI (reference sequence). This CDR3 region has 18 residues. The junction had 15 bases not matched to a gene; V was cut back by 7 bases and J by 0 bases. The CDR3 loop is CASTRSAGGRSSTDTQYF. DNA of the CDR3: TGTGCCAGCACCCGATCGGCGGGGGGACGATCTAGCACAGATACGCAGTATTTT.

V is TRBV5-1 and J is TRBJ2-3; TRBD2 aligns across 11 bases. J lost 2 bases, V lost 0 bases, and 2 bases had no gene match. Germline V gene lookup returns CDR1 SGHRS and CDR2 YFSETQ. This CDR3 is 16 amino acids long. The CDR3 spells CASSLGTSGYTDTQYF. The CDR3 nucleotides are TGCGCCAGCAGCTTGGGGACTAGCGGGTACACAGATACGCAGTATTTT.

By share, this clone counts as medium-sized (0.01 to 0.1%). V usage is TRBV2 and J usage is TRBJ2-1; TRBD1 aligns across 9 bases. Germline values: CDR1 SNHLY, CDR2 FYNNEI. V was pared by 0 bases and J by 7 bases, with 4 bases of the junction left unmatched. The CDR3 sequence is 15 residues long. CDR3 residues: CASSEAGQGQNEQFF. In DNA form, the CDR3 reads TGTGCCAGCAGTGAAGCGGGACAGGGTCAGAATGAGCAGTTCTTC.

The rearrangement joins TRBV11-3 to TRBJ2-5; 10 bases are shared with TRBD2. The germline gives CDR1 SGHNT, CDR2 YENEEA. CDR3 length: 15 amino acids. The V segment lost 5 bases and the J segment 2 bases; nucleotides outside the gene matches: 5. The CDR3 sequence: CASSRTSGGQETQYF. CDR3 sequence (DNA): TGTGCCAGCAGCAGGACTAGCGGAGGGCAAGAGACCCAGTACTTC.

The chain carries TRBV7-3 and TRBJ2-3, with D unclear. The length of the CDR3 is 15 residues. Germline assignment: CDR1 SGHTA and CDR2 FQGTGA. Trimming pared 5 bases from V and 1 base from J, leaving 13 bases between. CDR3 region: CASSASPGRTDTQYF. In DNA form, the CDR3 reads TGTGCCAGCAGCGCAAGCCCGGGTCGCACAGATACGCAGTATTTT.

The rearrangement uses TRBV3-1 (or the pseudogene TRBV3-2) and TRBJ2-1; 7 bases fit TRBD1. The junction had 2 bases not matched to a gene; V was cut back by 0 bases and J by 12 bases. CDR3 length equals 12 residues. The germline V gene encodes CDR1 LGHDT and CDR2 YNNKEL (reference sequence). The CDR3 nucleotides read TGTGCCAGCAGCCAAGATTGGACAGGGCAGTTCTTC. Protein: CASSQDWTGQFF.

This chain uses TRBV6-5 with TRBJ1-2; no clear D. Germline values: CDR1 MNHEY, CDR2 SVGAGI. This CDR3 has 14 residues. With 4 bases removed from V and 4 bases from J, the gap between germline ends came to 13 bases. In DNA form, the CDR3 reads TGTGCCAGCAGTTCCGGGGTCTTCCCCTATGGCTACACCTTC. This codes for CASSSGVFPYGYTF.

The gene calls are TRBV6-5 and TRBJ2-6; D not certain. The V end lost 1 base, the J end lost 4 bases, and 11 bases lay between the germline ends. This CDR3 has 16 amino acids. Germline V CDR1 and CDR2: MNHEY, SVGAGI. The CDR3 DNA is TGTGCCAGCAGTTACTGGCTGGTTAACGGGGCCAACGTCCTGACTTTC. This codes for CASSYWLVNGANVLTF.

The genes are TRBV13 and TRBJ1-1; no firm D call. The length of the CDR3 is 13 residues. The V gene's germline CDR1 is PRHDT and CDR2 FYEKMQ (reference sequence). Deletions cut 1 base from V and 8 bases from J, with 11 bases between. The CDR3 spells CASSLAVWREAFF. The CDR3 nucleotides are TGTGCCAGCAGCTTAGCGGTATGGAGAGAAGCTTTCTTT.